This paragraph covers one TCR beta chain sequence. This record belongs to a study of blood T cell repertoires in COVID-19. Only in-frame clones appear in the TCRdb table, and some are missing; sequencing was by immunoSEQ multiplex PCR. The repertoire has roughly 400,000 clones, around 87% of them found once; the top ten carry roughly 2%. The CDR3 length is 15 residues. Trimming removed 0 bases from V and 6 bases from J, with 14 bases in between. Germline V lookup: CDR1 MNHEY, CDR2 SVGAGI. This TCR was sampled from a woman aged 60 to 75 with COVID-19, enrolled during active disease. The rearrangement joins TRBV6-5 to TRBJ1-2; TRBD1 is a possible D gene (5 bases). Sequencing was performed on peripheral blood. Written as DNA, the CDR3 is TGTGCCAGCAGTTACTCCCGTTGGGGGGATCATGGCTACACCTTC. Protein product: CASSYSRWGDHGYTF.